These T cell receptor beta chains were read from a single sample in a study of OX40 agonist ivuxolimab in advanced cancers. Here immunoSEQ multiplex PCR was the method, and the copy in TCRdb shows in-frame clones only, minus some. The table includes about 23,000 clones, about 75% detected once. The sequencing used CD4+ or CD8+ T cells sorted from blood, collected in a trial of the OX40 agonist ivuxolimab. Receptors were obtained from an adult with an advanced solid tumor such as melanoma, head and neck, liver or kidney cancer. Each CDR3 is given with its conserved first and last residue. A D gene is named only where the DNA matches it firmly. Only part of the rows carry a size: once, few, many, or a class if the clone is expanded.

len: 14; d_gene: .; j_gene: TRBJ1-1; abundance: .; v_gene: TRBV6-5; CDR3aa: CASSYSIIGPEAFF; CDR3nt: TGTGCCAGCAGTTACTCGATAATCGGACCTGAAGCTTTCTTT
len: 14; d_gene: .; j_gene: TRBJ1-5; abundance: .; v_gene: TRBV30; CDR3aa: CAWSGQLSNQPQHF; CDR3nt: TGTGCCTGGAGCGGCCAGCTTAGCAATCAGCCCCAGCATTTT
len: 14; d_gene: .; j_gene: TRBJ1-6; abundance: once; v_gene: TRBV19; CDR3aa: CASSIRHPGSPLHF; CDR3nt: TGTGCCAGTAGTATACGACATCCGGGATCACCCCTCCACTTT
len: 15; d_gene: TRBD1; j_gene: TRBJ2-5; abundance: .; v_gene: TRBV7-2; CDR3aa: CASSLYDRAGETQYF; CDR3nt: TGTGCCAGCAGCTTATATGACAGGGCCGGAGAGACCCAGTACTTC
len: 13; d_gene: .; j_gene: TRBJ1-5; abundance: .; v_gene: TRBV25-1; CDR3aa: CASSEGGGQPQHF; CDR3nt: TGTGCCAGCAGTGAAGGGGGGGGTCAGCCCCAGCATTTT
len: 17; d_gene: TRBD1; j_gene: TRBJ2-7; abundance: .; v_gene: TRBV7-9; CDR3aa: CASSLGRGDSFPYEQYF; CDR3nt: TGTGCCAGCAGCTTGGGGAGAGGGGACAGTTTTCCCTACGAGCAGTACTTC
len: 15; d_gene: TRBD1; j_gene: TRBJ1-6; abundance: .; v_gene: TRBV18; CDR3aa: CASSSDRALYSPLHF; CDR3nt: TGTGCCAGCTCATCCGACAGGGCGCTTTATTCACCCCTCCACTTT
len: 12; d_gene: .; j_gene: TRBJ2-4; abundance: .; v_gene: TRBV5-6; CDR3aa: CASSLTGYIQYF; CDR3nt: TGTGCCAGCAGCTTGACGGGATACATTCAGTACTTC
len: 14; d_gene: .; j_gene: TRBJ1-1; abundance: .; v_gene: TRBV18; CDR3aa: CASSPPWSEAEAFF; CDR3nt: TGTGCCAGCTCACCACCGTGGTCCGAAGCTGAAGCTTTCTTT
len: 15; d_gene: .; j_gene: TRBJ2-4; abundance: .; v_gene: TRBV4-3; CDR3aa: CASSQEPGTGNIQYF; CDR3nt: TGCGCCAGCAGCCAAGAGCCCGGGACGGGAAACATTCAGTACTTC
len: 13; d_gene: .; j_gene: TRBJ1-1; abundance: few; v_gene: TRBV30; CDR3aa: CAWREQGNTEAFF; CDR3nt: TGTGCCTGGAGGGAACAGGGCAACACTGAAGCTTTCTTT
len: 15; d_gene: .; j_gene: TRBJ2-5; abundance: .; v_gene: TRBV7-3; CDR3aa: CASSLQPGSQETQYF; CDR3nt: TGTGCCAGCAGCTTACAACCAGGGAGTCAAGAGACCCAGTACTTC
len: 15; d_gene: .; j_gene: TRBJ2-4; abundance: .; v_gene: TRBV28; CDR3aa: CASSLEGAAKNIQYF; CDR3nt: TGTGCCAGCAGTTTAGAGGGAGCGGCCAAAAACATTCAGTACTTC
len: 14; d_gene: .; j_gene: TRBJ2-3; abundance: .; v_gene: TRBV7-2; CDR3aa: CASSLKRGIDTQYF; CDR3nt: TGTGCCAGCAGCTTAAAGCGAGGGATAGATACGCAGTATTTT
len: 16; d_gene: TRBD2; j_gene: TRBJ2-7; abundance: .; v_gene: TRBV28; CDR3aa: CASSFSGASGRSGQYF; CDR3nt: TGTGCCAGCAGTTTCTCCGGGGCTAGCGGAAGATCGGGGCAGTACTTC
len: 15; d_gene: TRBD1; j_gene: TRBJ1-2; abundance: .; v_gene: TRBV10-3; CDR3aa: CAISPGQTPLYGYTF; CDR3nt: TGTGCCATCAGTCCGGGACAGACACCTCTCTATGGCTACACCTTC
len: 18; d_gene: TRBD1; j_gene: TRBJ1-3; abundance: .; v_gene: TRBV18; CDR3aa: CASSPPTGTGGSGNTIYF; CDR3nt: TGTGCCAGCTCACCACCCACCGGGACAGGGGGCTCTGGAAACACCATATATTTT
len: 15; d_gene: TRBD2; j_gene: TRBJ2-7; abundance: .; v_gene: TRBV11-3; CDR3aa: CASSLMPGGSYEQYF; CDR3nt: TGTGCCAGCAGCTTAATGCCCGGGGGGAGCTACGAGCAGTACTTC
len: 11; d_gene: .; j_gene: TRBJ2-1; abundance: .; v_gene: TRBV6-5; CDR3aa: CASPLNNEQFF; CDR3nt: TGTGCCAGCCCACTGAACAATGAGCAGTTCTTC
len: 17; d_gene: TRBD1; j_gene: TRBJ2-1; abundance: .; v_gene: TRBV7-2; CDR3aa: CASSLGGWTGNQNEQFF; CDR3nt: TGTGCCAGCAGCTTGGGGGGTTGGACAGGGAATCAGAATGAGCAGTTCTTC
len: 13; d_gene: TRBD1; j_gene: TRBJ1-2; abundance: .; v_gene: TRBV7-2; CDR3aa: CASSSTGADGYTF; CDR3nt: TGTGCCAGCAGCTCGACAGGGGCGGATGGCTACACCTTC
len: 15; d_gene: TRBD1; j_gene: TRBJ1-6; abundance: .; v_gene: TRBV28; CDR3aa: CASSQGQVYNSPLHF; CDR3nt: TGTGCCAGCAGTCAAGGACAGGTCTATAATTCACCCCTCCACTTT
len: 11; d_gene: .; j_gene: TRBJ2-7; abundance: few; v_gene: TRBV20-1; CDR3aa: CSARPSYEQYF; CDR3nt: TGCAGTGCTAGACCTAGCTACGAGCAGTACTTC
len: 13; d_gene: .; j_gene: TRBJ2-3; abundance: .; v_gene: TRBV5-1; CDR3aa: CASSWTGDDTQYF; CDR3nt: TGCGCCAGCAGCTGGACCGGGGACGATACGCAGTATTTT
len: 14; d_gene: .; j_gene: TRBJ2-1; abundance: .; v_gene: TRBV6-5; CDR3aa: CASSSNSVYNEQFF; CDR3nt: TGTGCCAGCAGTTCTAATAGCGTATACAATGAGCAGTTCTTC
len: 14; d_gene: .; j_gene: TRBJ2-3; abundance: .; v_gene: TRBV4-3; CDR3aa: CASSQDRNTDTQYF; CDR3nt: TGCGCCAGCAGCCAAGATAGGAACACAGATACGCAGTATTTT
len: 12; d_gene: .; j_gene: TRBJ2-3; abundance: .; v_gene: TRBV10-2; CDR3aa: CASSEPTDTQYF; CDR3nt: TGCGCCAGCAGTGAGCCCACAGATACGCAGTATTTT
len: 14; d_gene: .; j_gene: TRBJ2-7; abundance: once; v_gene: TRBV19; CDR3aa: CASSVQINSYEQYF; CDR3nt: TGTGCCAGTAGTGTGCAGATTAACTCCTACGAGCAGTACTTC
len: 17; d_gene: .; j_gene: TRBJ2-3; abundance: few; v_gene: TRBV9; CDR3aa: CASSDLPPSSTLDTQYF; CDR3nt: TGTGCCAGCAGCGACCTCCCACCTAGCAGCACATTGGATACGCAGTATTTT
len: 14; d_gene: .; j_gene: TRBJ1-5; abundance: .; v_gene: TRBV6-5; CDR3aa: CASRTRGINQPQHF; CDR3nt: TGTGCCAGCAGGACCCGGGGCATTAATCAGCCCCAGCATTTT
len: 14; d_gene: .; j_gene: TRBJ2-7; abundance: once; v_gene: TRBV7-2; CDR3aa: CASSLGGPAYEQYF; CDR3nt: TGTGCCAGCAGCTTAGGTGGTCCTGCCTACGAGCAGTACTTC
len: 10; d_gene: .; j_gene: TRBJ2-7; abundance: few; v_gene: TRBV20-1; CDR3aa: CSALVPEQYF; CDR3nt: TGCAGTGCTTTAGTCCCCGAGCAGTACTTC
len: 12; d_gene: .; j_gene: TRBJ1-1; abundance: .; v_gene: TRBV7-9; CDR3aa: CASSLVRDEAFF; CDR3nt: TGTGCCAGCAGCTTAGTGAGGGATGAAGCTTTCTTT
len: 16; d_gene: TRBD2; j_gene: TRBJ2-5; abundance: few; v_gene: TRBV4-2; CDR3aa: CASSQVRAGGRETQYF; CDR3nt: TGTGCCAGCAGCCAAGTTAGAGCGGGGGGGCGCGAGACCCAGTACTTC
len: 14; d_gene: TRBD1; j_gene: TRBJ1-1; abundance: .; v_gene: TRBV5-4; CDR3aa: CASSPRQGNAEAFF; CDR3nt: TGTGCCAGCAGCCCCCGACAGGGCAACGCCGAAGCTTTCTTT
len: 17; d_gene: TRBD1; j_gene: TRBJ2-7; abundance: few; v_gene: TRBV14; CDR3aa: CASSRGTADLSSYEQYF; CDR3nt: TGTGCCAGCAGCCGAGGGACAGCCGATTTAAGCTCCTACGAGCAGTACTTC
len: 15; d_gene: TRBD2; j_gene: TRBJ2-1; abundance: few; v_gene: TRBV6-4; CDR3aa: CASSRGTSGYNEQFF; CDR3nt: TGTGCCAGCAGCCGCGGGACTAGCGGTTACAATGAGCAGTTCTTC
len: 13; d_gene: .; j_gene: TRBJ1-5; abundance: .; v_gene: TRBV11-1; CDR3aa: CASSLSRNQPQHF; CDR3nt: TGTGCCAGCAGCTTGTCGCGCAATCAGCCCCAGCATTTT
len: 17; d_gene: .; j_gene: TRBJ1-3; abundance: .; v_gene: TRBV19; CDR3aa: CATSLWGSPEPGNTIYF; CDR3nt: TGTGCCACCTCGCTGTGGGGCAGCCCAGAGCCTGGAAACACCATATATTTT
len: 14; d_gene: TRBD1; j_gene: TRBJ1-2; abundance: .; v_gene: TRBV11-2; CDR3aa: CASSFKTGSDGYTF; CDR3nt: TGTGCCAGCAGCTTTAAGACAGGGTCGGATGGCTACACCTTC
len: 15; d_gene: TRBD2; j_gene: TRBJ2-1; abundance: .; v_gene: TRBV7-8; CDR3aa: CASSTRTSGSNEQFF; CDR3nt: TGTGCCAGCAGCACACGGACTAGCGGGAGCAATGAGCAGTTCTTC
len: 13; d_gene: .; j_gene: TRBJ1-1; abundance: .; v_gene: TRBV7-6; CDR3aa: CASSPSRATEAFF; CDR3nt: TGTGCCAGCAGCCCGTCCAGGGCCACTGAAGCTTTCTTT
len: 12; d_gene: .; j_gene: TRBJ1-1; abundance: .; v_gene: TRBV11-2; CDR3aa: CASSGSGSQAFF; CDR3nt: TGTGCCAGCAGCGGGAGTGGTAGCCAGGCTTTCTTT
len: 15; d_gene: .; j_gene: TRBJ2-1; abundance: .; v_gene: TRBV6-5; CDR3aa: CASSRPPPSSNEQFF; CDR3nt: TGTGCCAGCAGCCGCCCCCCTCCTTCGAGCAATGAGCAGTTCTTC
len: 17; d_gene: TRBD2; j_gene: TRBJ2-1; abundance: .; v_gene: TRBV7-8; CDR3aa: CASSLGGSGSSYNEQFF; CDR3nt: TGTGCCAGCAGCTTAGGGGGTAGCGGGAGTTCCTACAATGAGCAGTTCTTC
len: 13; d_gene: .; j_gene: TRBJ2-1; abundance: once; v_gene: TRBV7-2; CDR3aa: CASSLARLDEQFF; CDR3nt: TGTGCCAGCAGCTTAGCCCGCTTGGATGAGCAGTTCTTC
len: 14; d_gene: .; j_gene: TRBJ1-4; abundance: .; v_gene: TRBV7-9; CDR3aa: CASSPTGVNEKLFF; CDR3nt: TGTGCCAGCAGCCCCACGGGGGTTAATGAAAAACTGTTTTTT
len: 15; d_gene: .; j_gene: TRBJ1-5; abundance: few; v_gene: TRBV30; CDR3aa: CAWSAKSGRNQPQHF; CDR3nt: TGTGCCTGGAGTGCTAAATCGGGAAGAAATCAGCCCCAGCATTTT